The T cell receptor beta chain under discussion was sequenced for a study of T cell repertoires in breast cancer (dated by TCRdb to 2016 to 2017). At the level of the whole study: Tumors, lymph nodes and peripheral blood lymphocytes from breast cancer patients, as well as peripheral blood from healthy control donors, were profiled. Because breast cancer has a low mutational burden and common mutations are rare, the study reasoned that TCRs shared between breast cancer patients would target shared antigens. The controls were nine healthy donors whose age range was similar to that of the patients. Blood samples were separated by Ficoll, whereas tumor-free lymph nodes were processed without any enzymatic digestion. Tumors and tumor-involved lymph nodes were minced and digested with Liberase and DNase, then filtered through 70-um and 40-um filters. ER+/PR+ status was present in the majority of the 20 to 25 patient tumors that were analyzed for shared TCRs. On average, around 500,000 sequences per sample and around 9.2 reads per input cell were obtained by sequencing. Points the paper makes about the study in general: Shared TCRs were encoded by various nucleotide sequences, which suggests selection and expansion based on antigen. Emulsion RT-PCR was considered qualitative rather than quantitative, since transcript abundance and primer differences skewed clone recovery. Discarding singleton TCRs and sampling only part of each tumor may have missed genuine antitumor clones. Sentinel lymph nodes involved by tumor shared about fourfold more TCRs with matched tumor repertoires than tumor-free nodes did (approximately 8% versus 2%). Shared TCRs showed TRBV7 predominance, possibly reflecting tumor recognition or mispriming bias from eight TRBV7 primers. More than 15 TCR pairs were shared across seven or more patient tumors and were rarely found in control blood, which suggests possible tumor specificity.

Library construction relied on emulsion pairing. Unpaired genes were suppressed by a second nested PCR with blocking oligos, after which a third nested PCR added Illumina adaptors and barcodes. Each master mix for emulsion RT-PCR held about 5,000-270,000 T cells along with C-region, Stepout and V-region primers. Emulsions were generated with the Micellula Emulsion and Purification Kit, and RT-PCR used Qiagen OneStep RT-PCR reagents. The pooled libraries were sequenced on an Illumina MiSeq using paired-end 2 x 250 reads. The study's own analysis went as follows. In Galaxy, read pairs were joined and then clipped at the engineered overlap into separate alpha and beta files, and any unclipped reads were discarded. Alpha-beta pairs were assigned using CompleteTCR, a MiTCR-based pipeline in which chains sharing read cluster identifiers are linked by an R script. TCR sequences that were observed only once, representing about 1-3%, were removed as potential sequencing errors. TCRdb passed the public sequencing reads through fastp at Q25 and MiXCR, retaining productive beta sequences. All rows with the same CDR3 protein become a single entry with the most common DNA and genes. The V and J calls were determined by TCRdb, not by the authors. This sample's table lists around 75 distinct CDR3 sequences.

CDR3 length: 12 amino acids, cysteine to phenylalanine. The read is trimmed to its CDR3 DNA, 36 bases read in frame from base 1. Relative to germline, V is 9 bases shorter and J is 5 bases shorter, with 13 bases between their ends. Reading the germline V gene gives CDR1 SGHRS and CDR2 YFSETQ. To analyze paired alpha-beta TCRs of CD8+ T cells, the study used an expanded emulsion RT-PCR method with primers covering all TCR V genes. CD8+ T cells were isolated with a CD8 positive selection kit and were then incubated overnight in 8.5 to 10 IU/mL IL-2 prior to emulsion RT-PCR. This clonotype registers as large (0.1 to 1%) within its sample. No antigen is known for it. Per-nucleotide qualities are absent, and no much larger clonotype sits a single base away.

The chain is encoded by TRBV5-1 joined to TRBJ2-3, with a weak D call of TRBD1 (6 bases match). The origin of this receptor is a pool of human donors with breast cancer or a healthy control (not recorded which). The specimen was CD8+ T cells. The CDR3 protein: CATSGELDTQYF. The nucleotide sequence reads TGCGCCACCTCAGGGGAGTTAGATACGCAGTATTTT.